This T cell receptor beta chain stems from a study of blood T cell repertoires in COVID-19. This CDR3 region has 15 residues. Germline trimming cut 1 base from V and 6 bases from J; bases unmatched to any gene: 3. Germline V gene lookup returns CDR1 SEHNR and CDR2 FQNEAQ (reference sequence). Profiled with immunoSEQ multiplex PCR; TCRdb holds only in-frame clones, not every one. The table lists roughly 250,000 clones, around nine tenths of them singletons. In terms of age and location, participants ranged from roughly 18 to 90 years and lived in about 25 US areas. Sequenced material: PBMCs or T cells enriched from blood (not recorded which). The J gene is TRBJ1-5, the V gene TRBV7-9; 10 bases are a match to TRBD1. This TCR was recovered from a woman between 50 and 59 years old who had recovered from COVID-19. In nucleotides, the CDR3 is TGTGCCAGCAGCTTAGGGGGACAGGGGTTTCAGCCCCAGCATTTT. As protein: CASSLGGQGFQPQHF.